Below are 30 T cell receptor beta chains sequenced from a single sample in a study of TIL therapy for anti-PD-1-resistant metastatic lung cancer. The libraries were made with immunoSEQ v3. The assay was immunoSEQ multiplex PCR, and TCRdb's table has in-frame clones only and misses some. The data contain about 53,000 clones, over 70% of them seen just once; the ten biggest clones take up 1.5% to 2%. The time point: pre-treatment sample, taken before nivolumab and TIL therapy. Material: blood, obtained at baseline. All receptors derive from a person between 30 and 79 years old with non-small cell lung cancer.

The chain uses TRBV5-6 and TRBJ1-2, with D uncertain. Germline V gene lookup returns CDR1 SGHDT and CDR2 YYEEEE. The CDR3 contains 14 residues. V was pared by 4 bases and J by 5 bases, with 15 bases between. CDR3 DNA: TGTGCCAGCAGCAATACCCGAGGCCTATATGGCTACACCTTC. Its translation: CASSNTRGLYGYTF. Variable domain in full (rest from reference TRBV5-6 and TRBJ1-2): DAGVTQSPTHLIKTRGQQVTLRCSPKSGHDTVSWYQQALGQGPQFIFQYYEEEERQRGNFPDRFSGHQFPNYSSELNVNALLLGDSALYLCASSNTRGLYGYTFGSGTRLTVV.

The CDR3 here is CASSRTPGTEAFF. CDR3 nucleotide sequence: TGTGCCAGCAGTCGCACCCCGGGCACTGAAGCTTTCTTT. The chain uses TRBV7-3 and TRBJ1-1; D call uncertain. There are 13 residues in the CDR3. CDR1 SGHTA and CDR2 FQGTGA come from the germline V gene. Trimming removed 6 bases at V and 4 bases at J, with 12 bases between.

This chain connects TRBV11-2 to TRBJ1-1; D unclear. The V gene's germline CDR1 is SGHAT and CDR2 FQNNGV. The CDR3 has 12 amino acids. The V and J ends lost 1 base and 7 bases respectively, with 7 bases between them. The CDR3 is CASSLGQIEAFF. As DNA, the CDR3 is TGTGCCAGCAGCTTAGGTCAGATTGAAGCTTTCTTT. Based on the CDR3 plus reference TRBV11-2 and TRBJ1-1, the full variable domain is EAGVAQSPRYKIIEKRQSVAFWCNPISGHATLYWYQQILGQGPKLLIQFQNNGVVDDSQLPKDRFSAERLKGVDSTLKIQPAKLEDSAVYLCASSLGQIEAFFGQGTRLTVV.

This clone was counted ten times or more. The CDR3: CASSRTGNEQFF. The CDR3 DNA follows: TGTGCCAGCAGTAGAACAGGCAATGAGCAGTTCTTC. This chain joins TRBV27 and TRBJ2-1, with D possibly being TRBD1 (5 bases). The CDR3 consists of 12 residues. With 5 bases removed from V and 6 bases from J, the gap between germline ends came to 8 bases. The germline V gene encodes CDR1 MNHEY and CDR2 SMNVEV (reference sequence).

The chain joins TRBV10-3 to TRBJ1-1; 7 bases fit TRBD1. This CDR3 contains 13 residues. Losses at the gene ends were 4 bases for V and 5 bases for J; bases not matched to a gene: 4. Germline lookup yields CDR1 ENHRY and CDR2 SYGVKD. CDR3 sequence (DNA): TGTGCCATCAGTGGGGCAGGGGGAACTGAAGCTTTCTTT. Translation: CAISGAGGTEAFF.

V and J are TRBV11-2 and TRBJ1-6, with D possibly matching TRBD1 (6 bases). Germline V gene sequence: CDR1 SGHAT, CDR2 FQNNGV. The germline V and J ends were trimmed by 5 bases and 9 bases, with 17 bases remaining between them. There are 15 residues in the CDR3. CDR3 loop: CASSPRTAGGSPLHF. CDR3 coding DNA: TGTGCCAGCAGCCCAAGGACAGCCGGCGGTTCACCCCTCCACTTT.

The chain employs TRBV18 and TRBJ1-4, with D unresolved. Germline V lookup: CDR1 KGHSH, CDR2 LQKENI. Trimming shortened V by 4 bases and J by 5 bases, and 11 bases separated the two germline ends. CDR3 size: 14 residues. CDR3 in DNA: TGTGCCAGCTCACACCGGGGTCCGAATGAAAAACTGTTTTTT. It yields the protein CASSHRGPNEKLFF.

This rearrangement joins TRBV19 to TRBJ2-7, with a possible D match to TRBD1 (5 bases). Germline CDR1 reads LNHDA; CDR2 reads SQIVND (reference sequence). The CDR3 extends over 14 amino acids. The V gene lost 4 bases and the J gene lost 6 bases, with 16 bases spanning the gap. CDR3 loop: CASSNRRVSSEQYF. DNA of the CDR3: TGTGCCAGTAGTAATCGCAGGGTGAGTTCCGAGCAGTACTTC.

V and J are TRBV6-6 and TRBJ2-3; possibly TRBD1 for D (6 bases). V gave up 4 bases and J gave up 2 bases, with 13 bases separating them. CDR1 is MNHNY and CDR2 is SVGAGI in the germline V gene (reference sequence). The CDR3 has 15 residues. Written as DNA, the CDR3 is TGTGCCAGCAGTTCCCGACAGGACTCCACAGATACGCAGTATTTT. Translated, it gives CASSSRQDSTDTQYF.

The chain couples TRBV2 to TRBJ2-1, with D hard to call. V was trimmed by 3 bases and J by 15 bases, leaving 12 bases between them. The CDR3 runs to 11 residues. Germline CDR1 and CDR2: SNHLY and FYNNEI. Written as DNA, the CDR3 is TGTGCCAGCAGTGACGACCACTTCCTGTTCTTC. It yields the protein CASSDDHFLFF.

In DNA, the CDR3 is TGTGCCAGTAGGAAAACAGGGGCTGGCTATGGCTACACCTTC. This encodes CASRKTGAGYGYTF. This sequence joins TRBV19 and TRBJ1-2; 7 bases map to TRBD1. The CDR3 loop spans 14 amino acids. Germline V gives CDR1 LNHDA, CDR2 SQIVND (reference sequence). Unmatched junction bases numbered 8, after V lost 6 bases and J lost 4 bases. Together with reference TRBV19 and TRBJ1-2, the CDR3 gives the full variable domain: DGGITQSPKYLFRKEGQNVTLSCEQNLNHDAMYWYRQDPGQGLRLIYYSQIVNDFQKGDIAEGYSVSREKKESFPLTVTSAQKNPTAFYLCASRKTGAGYGYTFGSGTRLTVV.

This clone came up once. The chain has TRBV9 and TRBJ2-1, with D possibly being TRBD1 (6 bases). The CDR3 totals 16 residues. Germline V CDR1 and CDR2: SGDLS, YYNGEE. Trimming cost V 3 bases and J 8 bases, with 21 bases left between them. The CDR3 reads CASSAVGAGVLDEQFF. As DNA, the CDR3 is TGTGCCAGCAGCGCCGTTGGGGCAGGGGTTTTGGATGAGCAGTTCTTC. The entire variable domain, with the rest obtained from reference TRBV9 and TRBJ2-1, is as follows: DSGVTQTPKHLITATGQRVTLRCSPRSGDLSVYWYQQSLDQGLQFLIQYYNGEERAKGNILERFSAQQFPDLHSELNLSSLELGDSALYFCASSAVGAGVLDEQFFGPGTRLTVL.

J is TRBJ2-1 and V is TRBV5-6; TRBD2 matches at 13 bases. The germline gives CDR1 SGHDT, CDR2 YYEEEE. V trimming: 1 base; J trimming: 8 bases; junction bases outside the gene matches: 12. CDR3 length: 18 residues. The CDR3 coding sequence is TGTGCCAGCAGCTTGTCCCATACTAGCGGGAGGGCTAACCATGAGCAGTTCTTC. Amino acid sequence: CASSLSHTSGRANHEQFF.

The rearrangement uses TRBV5-1 and TRBJ2-5; 7 bases line up with TRBD1. The ends lost 3 bases at V and 5 bases at J; junction bases unmatched: 7. The CDR3 has 14 amino acids. Germline values: CDR1 SGHRS, CDR2 YFSETQ. The CDR3 protein is CASSSWTGEETQYF. The CDR3 DNA reads TGCGCCAGCAGCTCCTGGACAGGCGAGGAGACCCAGTACTTC. Using reference TRBV5-1 and TRBJ2-5 for the parts outside the CDR3, the full variable domain is KAGVTQTPRYLIKTRGQQVTLSCSPISGHRSVSWYQQTPGQGLQFLFEYFSETQRNKGNFPGRFSGRQFSNSRSEMNVSTLELGDSALYLCASSSWTGEETQYFGPGTRLLVL.

This clone was seen a few times. The CDR3 loop reads CASSFYPSSGANVLTF. The DNA for the CDR3 is TGTGCCAGCAGCTTTTACCCTTCTTCTGGGGCCAACGTCCTGACTTTC. The chain employs TRBV5-6 and TRBJ2-6; D is uncertain. The CDR3 extends over 16 amino acids. CDR1 is SGHDT, CDR2 YYEEEE, per germline. V was trimmed by 2 bases and J by 1 base, leaving 10 bases between them.

V usage is TRBV19 and J usage is TRBJ2-1; D possibly corresponds to TRBD1 (6 bases). This CDR3 has 16 residues. The V and J ends lost 6 bases and 2 bases respectively, with 17 bases between them. Germline V gives CDR1 LNHDA, CDR2 SQIVND (reference sequence). Here the CDR3 DNA reads TGTGCCAGTAGCCGAAACCGGGACACCCCCTACAATGAGCAGTTCTTC. This translates into CASSRNRDTPYNEQFF.

The chain has TRBV28 and TRBJ2-1, with TRBD1 matching 7 bases. The V gene's germline CDR1 is MDHEN and CDR2 SYDVKM. Trimming took 4 bases from V and 15 from J; bases not matched to a gene: 6. The CDR3 is made up of 11 amino acids. The CDR3 DNA follows: TGTGCCAGCAGTTCGACAGGGAAAAGGTTCTTC. Residues: CASSSTGKRFF. The variable domain in full, with the rest retrieved from reference TRBV28 and TRBJ2-1, is DVKVTQSSRYLVKRTGEKVFLECVQDMDHENMFWYRQDPGLGLRLIYFSYDVKMKEKGDIPEGYSVSREKKERFSLILESASTNQTSMYLCASSSTGKRFFGPGTRLTVL.

The V and J genes are TRBV5-4 and TRBJ2-7; TRBD1 aligns across 7 bases. The CDR3 has 15 residues. Germline CDR1 SGHNT, CDR2 YYREEE (reference sequence). V was pared by 0 bases and J by 2 bases, with 5 bases of the junction left unmatched. The CDR3 spells CASSLGGTAPYEQYF. The CDR3 bases are TGTGCCAGCAGCTTGGGGGGGACAGCCCCCTACGAGCAGTACTTC.

The chain employs TRBV4-2 and TRBJ2-7, with 10 positions matching TRBD1. J was trimmed by 1 base and V by 1 base; bases with no gene match: 1. CDR3 length: 15 residues. CDR1 and CDR2 from the germline V gene are LGHNA and YNFKEQ. The CDR3 loop is CASSQGGQGSYEQYF. The DNA of the CDR3 is TGTGCCAGCAGCCAAGGGGGACAGGGGTCCTACGAGCAGTACTTC.

The table lists this clone with a count of one. This chain joins TRBV5-4 and TRBJ2-3; tentative D call: TRBD2 (5 bases). With 0 bases removed from V and 5 bases from J, the gap between germline ends came to 10 bases. The CDR3 is 14 residues long. Germline V gene data show CDR1 as SGHNT and CDR2 as YYREEE (reference sequence). CDR3 sequence: CASSLDAEVDTQYF. The CDR3 nucleotides read TGTGCCAGCAGCTTGGATGCGGAGGTAGATACGCAGTATTTT.

The table lists this clone with a count of one. V usage is TRBV5-1 and J usage is TRBJ2-2, with 7 bases aligning to TRBD2. V shed 0 bases and J 2 bases; nucleotides not matched to a gene: 4. The CDR3 has 16 amino acids. Per the germline V gene, CDR1 is SGHRS and CDR2 is YFSETQ. Here the CDR3 DNA reads TGCGCCAGCAGCTTGGGACTAGCAGGAAACACCGGGGAGCTGTTTTTT. Translation gives CASSLGLAGNTGELFF.

This clone was seen a single time. The chain employs TRBV29-1 and TRBJ2-1, with D perhaps matching TRBD1 (6 bases). Looked up from germline, CDR1 is SQVTM and CDR2 is ANQGSEA. The CDR3 covers 13 residues. V was cut by 7 bases and J by 6 bases, with 16 bases left in between. The CDR3 here is CSAGQQGRNEQFF. As DNA, the CDR3 is TGCAGCGCCGGACAGCAGGGCCGCAATGAGCAGTTCTTC.

The CDR3 bases are TGCGCCAGCAGCTTGTTCCAGCGGGGGGTAAGCACAGATACGCAGTATTTT. Translation: CASSLFQRGVSTDTQYF. V usage is TRBV5-1 and J usage is TRBJ2-3; 9 positions match TRBD2. Losses at the gene ends were 1 base for V and 0 bases for J; bases not matched to a gene: 6. The CDR3 is made up of 17 amino acids. Germline lookup yields CDR1 SGHRS and CDR2 YFSETQ.

The chain has TRBV10-3 and TRBJ1-4; the D is unclear. The CDR3 is 13 residues long. CDR1 and CDR2 from the germline V gene are ENHRY and SYGVKD. The V and J ends lost 2 bases and 6 bases respectively, with 7 bases between them. This chain's CDR3 is CAISERMHEKLFF. The CDR3, as DNA: TGTGCCATCAGTGAGCGGATGCATGAAAAACTGTTTTTT.

V and J are TRBV6-5 and TRBJ2-3; 7 positions agree with TRBD2. The V gene end was trimmed by 7 bases and the J gene end by 0 bases; junction bases not matched to a gene: 4. The CDR3 extends over 14 amino acids. Germline CDR1 MNHEY, CDR2 SVGAGI. The CDR3 DNA sequence: TGTGCCAGCAAGACGGGAGGAAGCACAGATACGCAGTATTTT. Encoded protein: CASKTGGSTDTQYF.

The rearrangement joins TRBV27 to TRBJ1-2; D is ambiguous. CDR3 length: 14 amino acids. V was shortened by 5 bases and J by 4 bases, with 14 bases between the two germline ends. Germline CDR1 is MNHEY and CDR2 is SMNVEV (reference sequence). The CDR3 DNA reads as TGTGCCAGCAGTCCGGACCAGAACCTCTATGGCTACACCTTC. It is translated as CASSPDQNLYGYTF.

The count of this clone is one. V usage is TRBV14 and J usage is TRBJ2-2; possible D gene TRBD2, 6 bases. The germline V gene encodes CDR1 SGHDN and CDR2 FVKESK. V lost 1 base to trimming and J lost 7 bases, with 13 bases between them. The CDR3 consists of 15 residues. The CDR3 is CASSQVSGPGGELFF. The CDR3 DNA is TGTGCCAGCAGCCAAGTCAGCGGGCCCGGCGGGGAGCTGTTTTTT.

This clone has at least ten counts. The chain carries TRBV5-1 and TRBJ1-1, with D unresolved. V was pared by 7 bases and J by 5 bases, with 9 bases between. Germline-derived CDR1 and CDR2 are SGHRS and YFSETQ. This CDR3 contains 11 residues. This CDR3 is CASREGTEAFF. CDR3 coding DNA: TGCGCCAGCCGGGAGGGAACTGAAGCTTTCTTT.

The chain joins TRBV4-3 to TRBJ2-3; 11 bases fit TRBD1. J lost 6 bases, V lost 4 bases, and 3 bases had no gene match. Germline V gene data show CDR1 as LGHNA and CDR2 as YSLEER. The CDR3 contains 14 residues. This CDR3 reads CASSLGQGADTQYF. The CDR3 coding sequence is TGCGCCAGCAGCCTCGGACAGGGGGCGGATACGCAGTATTTT.

This clone has just one count. V and J are TRBV19 and TRBJ2-4; TRBD2 agrees at 7 bases. Looked up from germline, CDR1 is LNHDA and CDR2 is SQIVND (reference sequence). Unmatched junction bases numbered 10, after V lost 2 bases and J lost 0 bases. The CDR3 is 18 amino acids. In DNA form, the CDR3 reads TGTGCCAGTAGTATATCGCCTCTAGGCGGGGGAGCCAAAAACATTCAGTACTTC. It encodes CASSISPLGGGAKNIQYF.